This TCR beta chain was recovered during a study of T cells in tuberculosis. Study details: IGRA-negative adolescents, IGRA-positive adolescents with latent tuberculosis and adults with active tuberculosis formed this South African cohort.

Profiling relied on immunoSEQ multiplex PCR, and the TCRdb table lists in-frame clones only, not all of them. The sample carries some 25,000 clones, over 95% recorded once. V lost 1 base, J lost 13 bases, and 13 bases stayed unmatched. Per germline, CDR1 MGHRA and CDR2 YSYEKL. This CDR3 is built from 15 residues. This TCR was sampled from a donor aged 5 to 30 with latent tuberculosis or without tuberculosis infection. V usage is TRBV4-1 and J usage is TRBJ2-5, with 9 bases fitting TRBD2. Sequencing was done on a sample of PBMCs. CDR3 amino acids: CASSQVGLAGSSRYF. The DNA for the CDR3 is TGCGCCAGCAGCCAAGTGGGGCTAGCGGGGTCATCGCGGTACTTC.